This TCR beta chain was captured in a study of T cells in Graves' hyperthyroidism and ophthalmopathy. From around 11 ml of fresh peripheral blood, PBMCs were isolated. Looked up from germline, CDR1 is LNHNV and CDR2 is YYDKDF (reference sequence). V was pared by 5 bases and J by 5 bases, with 15 bases between. The CDR3 runs 15 residues. This clonotype was seen a handful of times. RNA transcripts provided the source from which TCR beta CDR3 regions were amplified. During a first-round RT-PCR of the TCR CDR3, the HTBI primer set was used. One entry per CDR3 protein, called by TCRdb with MiXCR from the multiplex PCR reads. The data contain 600,000 or so distinct CDR3 sequences, approximately 14% of them seen just once; the ten biggest clones take up over 6%.

This chain uses TRBV15 with TRBJ2-2, with a possible D match to TRBD2 (7 bases). Sequencing used blood. The sequence derives from a young woman with Graves' ophthalmopathy. The CDR3 DNA follows: TGTGCCACCAGCTGGGGAGGGGGGTGGACCGGGGAGCTGTTTTTT. Translating it yields CATSWGGGWTGELFF. The full variable domain, completed using reference TRBV15 and TRBJ2-2, is DAMVIQNPRYQVTQFGKPVTLSCSQTLNHNVMYWYQQKSSQAPKLLFHYYDKDFNNEADTPDNFQSRRPNTSFCFLDIRSPGLGDTAMYLCATSWGGGWTGELFFGEGSRLTVL.